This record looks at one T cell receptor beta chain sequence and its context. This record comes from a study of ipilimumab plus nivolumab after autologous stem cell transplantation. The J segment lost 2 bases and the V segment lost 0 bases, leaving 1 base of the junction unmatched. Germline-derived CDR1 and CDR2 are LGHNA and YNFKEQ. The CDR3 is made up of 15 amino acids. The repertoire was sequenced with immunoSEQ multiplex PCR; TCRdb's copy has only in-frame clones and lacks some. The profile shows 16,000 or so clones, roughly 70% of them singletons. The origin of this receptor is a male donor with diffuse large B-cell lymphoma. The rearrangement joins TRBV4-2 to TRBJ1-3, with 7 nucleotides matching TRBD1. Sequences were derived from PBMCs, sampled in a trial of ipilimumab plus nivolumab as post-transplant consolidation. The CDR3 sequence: CASSQEDRAGNTIYF. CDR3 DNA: TGTGCCAGCAGCCAAGAAGACAGGGCTGGAAACACCATATATTTT.